This entry features one T cell receptor (beta chain) sequence. Other DNA sequences in the same sample also yield this CDR3. This sample stems from a study of blood T cell repertoires in COVID-19. Study processing details: Estimation of nucleated cell counts relied on the amplification of reference gene primers. Some clones are missing from TCRdb's copy, which holds only in-frame ones; the method was immunoSEQ multiplex PCR. Clone size and V and J calls were adopted from that table, with D and trimming inferred from the DNA. Among 320,000 or so clones listed, over 75% were seen once. This CDR3 is 14 amino acids long. V lost 9 bases and J lost 2; bases outside the gene matches: 4. The germline gives CDR1 MNHEY, CDR2 SVGAGI.

The source material was PBMCs or T cells enriched from blood (not recorded which). The chain has TRBV6-5 and TRBJ1-5; TRBD1 agrees at 10 bases. This receptor was obtained from a woman in her twenties or thirties who had recovered from COVID-19. CDR3 protein: CASRGTGGNQPQHF. The CDR3 DNA sequence: TGTGCCAGTAGGGGGACAGGGGGCAATCAGCCCCAGCATTTT.